Below are 32 T cell receptor beta chains sequenced from a single sample in a study of response to subunit inactivated influenza vaccine (dated by TCRdb to about 2018). Library preparation employed RT-PCR. Reads for this sample came from an Illumina HiSeq 2500. In TCRdb, the public reads were trimmed at Q25 with fastp and aligned with MiXCR, with productive beta chains retained. CDR3 protein sequences are deduplicated, and each keeps its most common genes and DNA. The sample table shows just under 550,000 distinct CDR3 sequences, and approximately 22% are seen once. The ten largest clones capture 2.5% to 3% of the sample. These same data were also listed under a study on T cells expressing NK-cell markers. That second report states: The TCR beta cDNA libraries were made using 5'RACE template switching, a step that added both a universal primer site and unique molecular identifiers.

Material: CD4+ T cells sorted from PBMCs, obtained 12 days after vaccination. The receptors come from a middle-aged man who received an inactivated influenza vaccine. Donor details come from another sample of the same person, matched by shared clones.

In its sample, this clonotype was seen a few times. This chain uses TRBV6-5 with TRBJ2-7; D gene uncertain. Trimming took off 0 bases at V and 5 bases at J, with 14 bases between the two ends. This CDR3 has 15 residues. The germline V gene encodes CDR1 MNHEY and CDR2 SVGAGI. The CDR3 DNA sequence: TGTGCCAGCAGTTACTCCATTCGAATGAAGAACGAGCAGTACTTC. It is translated as CASSYSIRMKNEQYF.

The table lists this clonotype with a few counts. The chain carries TRBV5-6 and TRBJ1-4; the D is unclear. With 2 bases removed from V and 5 bases from J, the gap between germline ends came to 7 bases. There are 13 residues in the CDR3. Per the germline V gene, CDR1 is SGHDT and CDR2 is YYEEEE. CDR3 residues: CASSFGPNEKLFF. DNA for the CDR3: TGTGCCAGCAGCTTCGGACCGAATGAAAAACTGTTTTTT.

The chain has TRBV7-9 and TRBJ2-1; D remains unclear. Germline-derived CDR1 and CDR2 are SEHNR and FQNEAQ (reference sequence). This CDR3 region has 10 residues. V lost 0 bases to trimming and J lost 15 bases, with 6 bases between them. Here the CDR3 DNA reads TGTGCCAGCAGCTTAGCTAGCCTGTTCTTC. This sequence encodes CASSLASLFF.

The chain joins TRBV28 to TRBJ1-6; TRBD1 aligns across 7 bases. The CDR3 runs to 14 residues. Germline lookup yields CDR1 MDHEN and CDR2 SYDVKM. The junction had 5 bases not matched to a gene; V was cut back by 5 bases and J by 7 bases. The CDR3 loop is CASSKDRENSPLHF. In DNA, the CDR3 is TGTGCCAGCAGTAAAGACAGGGAGAATTCACCCCTCCACTTT.

This clonotype was detected only a few times. The CDR3 here is CASDSNTGELFF. CDR3 nucleotide sequence: TGTGCTAGCGACAGTAACACCGGGGAGCTGTTTTTT. This sequence joins TRBV28 and TRBJ2-2; TRBD1 or TRBD2 may be the D gene (5 bases each). Germline-derived CDR1 and CDR2 are MDHEN and SYDVKM. The CDR3 runs 12 residues.

This clonotype was found a few times. CDR3 amino acids: CASSELGNTNTEAFF. The CDR3 region has the DNA TGTGCCAGCAGTGAATTAGGGAACACGAACACTGAAGCTTTCTTT. This sequence joins TRBV2 and TRBJ1-1; no clear D. The CDR3 extends over 15 amino acids. Germline lookup yields CDR1 SNHLY and CDR2 FYNNEI. The V gene lost 2 bases and the J gene lost 1 base, with 11 bases spanning the gap.

This sequence joins TRBV7-2 and TRBJ2-1; 7 bases match TRBD1. The length of the CDR3 is 14 residues. Losses at the gene ends were 3 bases for V and 12 bases for J; bases not matched to a gene: 11. Germline-derived CDR1 and CDR2 are SGHTA and FQGNSA. CDR3 coding DNA: TGTGCCAGCAGCTTGACAGGGAGCACAATTGGGCAGTTCTTC. It is translated as CASSLTGSTIGQFF.

The sample holds one count of this clonotype. Possible read error: a much larger clone is one base away. The chain recombines TRBV6-6 with TRBJ2-1; D is unresolved. V lost 7 bases to trimming and J lost 4 bases, with 5 bases between them. CDR3 length: 11 amino acids. Germline CDR1 reads MNHNY; CDR2 reads SVGAGI (reference sequence). In nucleotides, the CDR3 is TGTGCCAGCAACGGTTACAATGAGCAGTTCTTC. It yields the protein CASNGYNEQFF.

The CDR3 region is CASSLGRGGDTGELFF. CDR3 bases: TGCGCCAGCAGCTTGGGGCGAGGGGGAGACACCGGGGAGCTGTTTTTT. This chain joins TRBV5-1 and TRBJ2-2, with D possibly matching TRBD1 (6 bases). CDR1 and CDR2 (germline): SGHRS, YFSETQ. V lost 0 bases and J 3 bases, leaving 12 bases between the germline ends. This CDR3 has 16 residues.

This clonotype was picked up a small number of times. This rearrangement joins TRBV7-8 to TRBJ1-2, with D hard to call. The CDR3 is 13 amino acids. CDR1 is SGHVS, CDR2 FQNEAQ, per germline. Trimming shortened V by 5 bases and J by 8 bases, and 15 bases separated the two germline ends. CDR3 in DNA: TGTGCCAGCAGCCCGAGAGTGGGTCAGGGCTACACCTTC. It translates to CASSPRVGQGYTF.

The genes are TRBV20-1 and TRBJ2-7; 7 positions agree with TRBD1. V trimming: 0 bases; J trimming: 1 base; junction bases outside the gene matches: 9. CDR3 length equals 16 residues. CDR1 DFQATT and CDR2 SNEGSKA come from the germline V gene (reference sequence). The CDR3: CSARDWRQGESYEQYF. DNA of the CDR3: TGCAGTGCTAGAGATTGGCGGCAGGGGGAATCCTACGAGCAGTACTTC.

The chain employs TRBV20-1 and TRBJ2-1; D gene unclear. Trimming left V 4 bases short and J 12 bases short, with 13 bases between. The germline V gene encodes CDR1 DFQATT and CDR2 SNEGSKA (reference sequence). The CDR3 is 11 amino acids. CDR3 DNA sequence: TGCAGTGCTATCTCAGGACCAGTGCAGTTCTTC. Its translation: CSAISGPVQFF.

This chain links TRBV20-1 with TRBJ1-5, with D possibly matching TRBD1 (5 bases). CDR1 and CDR2 (germline): DFQATT, SNEGSKA (reference sequence). The V and J ends lost 4 bases and 1 base respectively, with 8 bases between them. The length of the CDR3 is 13 residues. The CDR3 loop reads CSANRDSNQPQHF. CDR3 DNA: TGCAGTGCTAACCGGGACAGCAATCAGCCCCAGCATTTT.

This clonotype was recorded a few times. V gene TRBV12-3 or TRBV12-4 combines with J gene TRBJ2-1; a possible D gene is TRBD2 (6 bases). The length of the CDR3 is 11 residues. Trimming left V 6 bases short and J 9 bases short, with 9 bases between. The CDR3 region has the DNA TGTGCCAGCAGCGGAGGGACTGAGCAGTTCTTC. Translation gives CASSGGTEQFF.

In the case of this clonotype: A read error is possible here, since a much larger clone lies one base away. The genes are TRBV6-1 and TRBJ2-7; D is possibly TRBD1 (6 bases). The CDR3 contains 14 residues. Germline V gene data show CDR1 as MNHNS and CDR2 as SASEGT. The CDR3 DNA follows: TGTGTCAGCAGGATAAACGGACAGACCTACGAGCAGTACTTC. Translation: CVSRINGQTYEQYF.

This clonotype appeared a few times. The chain uses TRBV12-3 or TRBV12-4 and TRBJ1-5; 7 bases map to TRBD1. The CDR3 consists of 11 residues. The V and J ends lost 7 bases and 15 bases, in that order; junction bases with no gene match: 9. This CDR3 is CASTQGGPRHF. The CDR3 DNA sequence: TGTGCCAGCACCCAGGGGGGGCCGCGGCATTTT.

The chain is built from TRBV11-1 and TRBJ1-1, with TRBD1 as a possible D gene (5 bases). Germline CDR1 and CDR2: SGHAT and FQDESV (reference sequence). Deletions cut 5 bases from V and 0 bases from J, with 22 bases between. CDR3 length equals 18 residues. The CDR3 loop reads CASSGKGEPPEMNTEAFF. The CDR3 DNA follows: TGTGCCAGCAGCGGTAAAGGGGAACCCCCGGAGATGAACACTGAAGCTTTCTTT.

The V gene is TRBV6-5, the J gene TRBJ2-7; a weak D match, TRBD2 (5 bases). Trimming cost V 2 bases and J 7 bases, with 15 bases left between them. The CDR3 is made up of 14 amino acids. CDR1 is MNHEY and CDR2 is SVGAGI in the germline V gene. The CDR3 is CASSYTGFGGEQYF. DNA of the CDR3: TGTGCCAGCAGTTACACGGGCTTTGGAGGAGAGCAGTACTTC.

This sequence joins TRBV5-8 and TRBJ2-2; D remains unclear. Germline V gene lookup returns CDR1 SGHTS and CDR2 YDEGEE. This CDR3 spans 16 amino acids. Trimming pared 2 bases from V and 4 bases from J, leaving 15 bases between. The CDR3 nucleotides are TGTGCCAGCAGCTTTGGTGTTTTGGTTCGCACCGGGGAGCTGTTTTTT. Translating it yields CASSFGVLVRTGELFF.

As regards this clonotype: An end of the junction differs from the germline gene, which may be a read error. The chain links TRBV7-8 to TRBJ1-1; D unclear. The CDR3 covers 10 residues. The germline gives CDR1 SGHVS, CDR2 FQNEAQ. CDR3 loop: CASSLEETFF. Written as DNA, the CDR3 is TGTGCCAGCAGTTTAGAGGAAACTTTCTTT.

Only a few counts were recorded for this clonotype. The chain combines TRBV9 with TRBJ2-5; TRBD2 matches at 8 bases. Germline V CDR1 and CDR2: SGDLS, YYNGEE. The CDR3 is 17 residues long. J was trimmed by 1 base and V by 0 bases; bases with no gene match: 8. CDR3 amino acids: CASSVERSGGFQETQYF. The CDR3 DNA follows: TGTGCCAGCAGCGTAGAGAGAAGCGGGGGATTCCAAGAGACCCAGTACTTC.

This clonotype occurred a few times. The V and J genes are TRBV6-1 and TRBJ2-7, with 12 bases aligning to TRBD1. The V gene's germline CDR1 is MNHNS and CDR2 SASEGT. CDR3 length equals 17 residues. The J segment lost 6 bases and the V segment lost 3 bases, leaving 12 bases of the junction unmatched. The CDR3 nucleotides are TGTGCCAGCAGTGACCAAGGCCCGGGACAGGGGGCCCCCGAGCAGTACTTC. This translates into CASSDQGPGQGAPEQYF.

The chain links TRBV12-1 to TRBJ2-7. TRBV12-1 corresponds to a pseudogene. The CDR3 sequence is 14 residues long. Written as DNA, the CDR3 is TGTGCCAGCAGCTTTGCGGGACCTTCGACCGAGCAGTACTTC. This codes for CASSFAGPSTEQYF.

The rearrangement uses TRBV18 and TRBJ2-4; 7 nucleotides agree with TRBD1. The J segment lost 3 bases and the V segment lost 5 bases, leaving 10 bases of the junction unmatched. This CDR3 has 16 amino acids. CDR1 KGHSH and CDR2 LQKENI come from the germline V gene. CDR3 bases: TGTGCCAGCTCAAGTCCGGGACAGCTGAACAAAAACATTCAGTACTTC. It yields the protein CASSSPGQLNKNIQYF.

This clonotype was counted a few times. This chain uses TRBV7-9 with TRBJ2-1, with no clear D. Trimming stripped 3 bases from V and 5 bases from J, with 11 bases between. Germline-derived CDR1 and CDR2 are SEHNR and FQNEAQ (reference sequence). This CDR3 has 14 residues. CDR3 protein: CASSFSGRNNEQFF. Written as DNA, the CDR3 is TGTGCCAGCAGCTTCTCCGGACGGAACAATGAGCAGTTCTTC.

This clonotype was detected a few times. J is TRBJ2-7 and V is TRBV20-1; D is uncertain. The CDR3 extends over 12 amino acids. Germline CDR1 is DFQATT and CDR2 is SNEGSKA (reference sequence). V was clipped by 1 base and J by 0 bases, with 4 bases between them. The CDR3 region has the DNA TGCAGTGCTAGAGTCCTCTCCTACGAGCAGTACTTC. This translates into CSARVLSYEQYF.

V usage is TRBV6-1 and J usage is TRBJ1-3; a possible D gene is TRBD1 (6 bases). Germline CDR1 and CDR2: MNHNS and SASEGT. Deletions cut 6 bases from V and 8 bases from J, with 17 bases between. CDR3 length equals 14 residues. The CDR3 DNA sequence: TGTGCCAGCAGAAAGACAGGAGACGAATACACCATATATTTT. It is translated as CASRKTGDEYTIYF.

The rearrangement uses TRBV3-1 and TRBJ1-2, with TRBD1 matching over 7 bases. Losses at the gene ends were 0 bases for V and 4 bases for J; bases not matched to a gene: 11. Germline loops: CDR1 LGHDT, CDR2 YNNKEL (reference sequence). The length of the CDR3 is 17 residues. CDR3 amino acids: CASSQDLKGARSYGYTF. Written as DNA, the CDR3 is TGTGCCAGCAGCCAAGATCTGAAGGGGGCGCGCAGCTATGGCTACACCTTC.

This clonotype was recorded a few times. The chain links TRBV19 to TRBJ2-1, with 9 positions matching TRBD2. With V trimmed by 4 bases and J by 10 bases, 8 bases remained unmatched. This CDR3 is built from 14 residues. Per germline, CDR1 LNHDA and CDR2 SQIVND (reference sequence). CDR3 amino acids: CASSKAGGPKEQFF. The CDR3 DNA is TGTGCCAGTAGTAAGGCGGGGGGGCCCAAAGAGCAGTTCTTC.

This clonotype came up a few times. The genes are TRBV3-1 and TRBJ2-3; D is ambiguous. Germline-derived CDR1 and CDR2 are LGHDT and YNNKEL (reference sequence). Trimming cost V 0 bases and J 5 bases, with 9 bases left between them. The CDR3 loop spans 14 amino acids. The CDR3 region has the DNA TGTGCCAGCAGCCAAGAGGGATGGGGAGATACGCAGTATTTT. Its translation is CASSQEGWGDTQYF.

V gene TRBV28 combines with J gene TRBJ1-4; a possible D gene is TRBD1 (5 bases). Per germline, CDR1 MDHEN and CDR2 SYDVKM. This CDR3 is built from 14 residues. Trimming took 5 bases from V and 4 from J, leaving 11 bases between them. The CDR3 DNA sequence: TGTGCCAGCAGTACGGGACGGAGTAATGAAAAACTGTTTTTT. This translates into CASSTGRSNEKLFF.

The gene calls are TRBV25-1 and TRBJ2-7, with 9 bases that match TRBD1. CDR1 is MGHDK and CDR2 is SYGVNS in the germline V gene. Unmatched junction bases numbered 9, after V lost 4 bases and J lost 5 bases. The CDR3 sequence is 15 residues long. CDR3 amino acids: CASSAPGTGFHEQYF. The CDR3 nucleotides are TGTGCCAGCAGTGCACCCGGGACAGGGTTCCACGAGCAGTACTTC.